This T cell receptor (beta chain) was observed in a study of vaccination effects on CD4 cells after COVID-19. Whole-study findings and limits: Marked clonal contraction of both clone types appeared late after vaccination. Early timepoints after infection were absent, and convalescent patients were few in the study.

The CDR3 has 15 amino acids. Trimming removed 6 bases from V and 2 bases from J; junction bases left unmatched: 6. The germline gives CDR1 SNHLY, CDR2 FYNNEI. Profiled with immunoSEQ multiplex PCR; TCRdb holds only in-frame clones, not every one. The sample shows fewer than 40,000 clones, 70% of them seen only once. A roughly 10-day culture period preceded the isolation of CD4+ T cells. Fresh IL-2-containing medium replaced half the medium on days 3 and 7. Comments on this clone: Its antigen is still unknown.

The TCR was taken from a human donor who received a COVID-19 vaccine. Source: CD4+ T cells from PBMCs cultured without peptide, taken before COVID-19 vaccination. V gene TRBV2 combines with J gene TRBJ2-2; TRBD1 agrees at 7 bases. CDR3 sequence reads: CASRSGTVNTGELFF. CDR3 sequence (DNA): TGTGCCAGCAGATCCGGGACAGTCAACACCGGGGAGCTGTTTTTT. The full variable domain, rest sourced from reference TRBV2 and TRBJ2-2, is EPEVTQTPSHQVTQMGQEVILRCVPISNHLYFYWYRQILGQKVEFLVSFYNNEISEKSEIFDDQFSVERPDGSNFTLKIRSTKLEDSAMYFCASRSGTVNTGELFFGEGSRLTVL.